This T cell receptor (beta chain) emerged from a study of blood T cell repertoires in COVID-19. Across the study: Collection of acute and convalescent COVID-19 samples took place in the United States, Italy and Spain. T cells, B-cell-depleted T cells, or PBMCs supplied cDNA or gDNA.

Patients at the Seattle site were enrolled during active infection and followed longitudinally. V was clipped by 10 bases and J by 1 base; unmatched bases: 8. The CDR3 sequence is 14 residues long. CDR1 is MDHEN, CDR2 SYDVKM, per germline. Original handling: Researchers report that nucleated cell counts were estimated from reference gene primer amplification. Measured with immunoSEQ multiplex PCR; TCRdb has only the in-frame clones, and not every one. V, J and clone size are taken as reported in that table, and D and trimming were inferred from the DNA itself. The sample contains over 200,000 clones, nearly 85% of which appear only once.

This clonotype was obtained from a young woman with COVID-19, enrolled during active disease. This chain connects TRBV28 to TRBJ2-3, with 7 positions matching TRBD1. The sequenced material came from peripheral blood. The CDR3 coding sequence is TGTGCCATCTCTCGACAGGGCGGCACAGATACGCAGTATTTT. This translates into CAISRQGGTDTQYF.